These T cell receptor beta chains were read from a single sample in a study of blood T cell repertoires in acute mononucleosis. The table came from immunoSEQ multiplex PCR; TCRdb's copy has only in-frame clones and leaves some out. The repertoire includes approximately 2,200 clones, about 29% of them detected once, and less than 55% sits in the top ten. The sample was EBV YVL epitope tetramer+ CD8+ T cells sorted from PBMCs, taken during acute infectious mononucleosis. Receptors originate from a woman younger than 35 with infectious mononucleosis caused by EBV. Each CDR3 is given with its conserved first and last residue. A D gene is named only where the DNA matches it firmly. A row's size may be missing; if present it is once, few, many or a size class.

V,J,D,size,DNA,CDR3
TRBV7-7,TRBJ2-3,.,few,TGTGCCAGCAGCTTACCCCCAGATACGCAGTATTTT,CASSLPPDTQYF
TRBV6-6,TRBJ2-1,TRBD2,medium-sized,TGTGCCAGCAGACAACTAGCGGGAGAGTACAATGAGCAGTTCTTC,CASRQLAGEYNEQFF
TRBV11-3,TRBJ2-3,.,few,TGTGCCAGCAGTGGGGTCGGTCGCGGGAGCACAGATACGCAGTATTTT,CASSGVGRGSTDTQYF
TRBV7-2,TRBJ2-1,.,medium-sized,TGTGCCAGCAGCTTAGATCCCGGTTACAATGAGCAGTTCTTC,CASSLDPGYNEQFF
TRBV27,TRBJ1-5,.,few,TGTGCCAGCAGTTACATGACGCAGCCCCAGCATTTT,CASSYMTQPQHF
TRBV29-1,TRBJ2-1,TRBD2,few,TGCAGCGTAGGAGTGACTGGGTCCGGGACTAGCGGGGCATACTCCTACAATGAGCAGTTCTTC,CSVGVTGSGTSGAYSYNEQFF
TRBV6-5,TRBJ2-3,TRBD2,many,TGTGCCAGCAGCCGCGGGAGCACCACAGATACGCAGTATTTT,CASSRGSTTDTQYF
TRBV29-1,TRBJ2-1,.,.,TGCTGCGTTGTGGTAGGGCCGTACAATGAGCAGTTCTTC,CCVVVGPYNEQFF
TRBV27,TRBJ2-5,TRBD1,few,TGTGCCAGCAGTGCGTACTTGGGACAGGAGCAAGAGACCCAGTACTTC,CASSAYLGQEQETQYF
TRBV6-5,TRBJ2-1,.,many,TGTGCCAGCAGTCCCATGTTCGTGCAGTTCTTC,CASSPMFVQFF
TRBV28,TRBJ2-1,.,.,TGTGCCAGCAGCCAAGTACTGACAATGAATGAGCAGTTCTTC,CASSQVLTMNEQFF
TRBV11-2,TRBJ2-3,TRBD2,many,TGTGCCAGCAGCCCCTCGACTAGCGGGAGCGCAGATACGCAGTATTTT,CASSPSTSGSADTQYF
TRBV28,TRBJ2-1,.,.,TGTGCCTGCCAACCGGGACCCGGGTACAATGAGCAGTTCTTC,CACQPGPGYNEQFF
TRBV11-2,TRBJ2-1,.,.,TGTGCCAGCAGCCCGAATCTCGGGTTGAATGAGCAGTTCTTC,CASSPNLGLNEQFF
TRBV23-1,TRBJ2-4,.,many,TGCGCCAGCAGTCAATCTAAGGTTGATGGGGCAGTAAAACATCAGTACTTC,CASSQSKVDGAVKHQYF
TRBV7-7,TRBJ2-7,.,.,TGTGCCAGCAGCTTACTCCCCACGGGCGAGCAGTACTTC,CASSLLPTGEQYF
TRBV5-5,TRBJ2-7,.,many,TGCGCCAGCAGCCAGCTAGGTAGCTACGAGCAGTACTTC,CASSQLGSYEQYF
TRBV28,TRBJ1-5,.,.,TGTGCCAGCAGGTCCTTCTGGGGGGGGGCTCAGCCCCAGCATTTT,CASRSFWGGAQPQHF
TRBV7-3,TRBJ2-1,.,many,TGTGCCAGCAGCCCCCTAGGACTTAATGAGCAGTTCTTC,CASSPLGLNEQFF
TRBV28,TRBJ1-5,.,few,TGTGCCAGCATTTTCCTTCTGGGGGTGGCTCAGCCCCATCATTTT,CASIFLLGVAQPHHF
TRBV23-1,TRBJ2-7,.,many,TGCGCCAGCATGCTCCCTTTTGGTGACGAGCAGTACTTC,CASMLPFGDEQYF
TRBV29-1,TRBJ2-1,TRBD2,few,TGCAGCGTAGGAGGGACTGGTTCCGGGACTAGCGGGTCATACTCCTACAATGAGCAGTTCTTC,CSVGGTGSGTSGSYSYNEQFF
TRBV27,TRBJ1-1,.,.,TGTGCCAGCTGTTTTCTGGGTCAGACAATGAACACTGTAGCTTTCTTT,CASCFLGQTMNTVAFF
TRBV2,TRBJ2-7,.,many,TGTGCCAGCACCCGGGACCCCAACTACGAGCAGTACTTC,CASTRDPNYEQYF
TRBV14,TRBJ2-7,.,.,TGTGCCAGCAGCCAAGATGCGGCCTACGAGCAGTACTTC,CASSQDAAYEQYF
TRBV29-1,TRBJ2-1,.,few,TGCAGCGTAGGAGGGACAGGGTCCGGGACTAGGGCATACTCCTACAATGAGCAGTTCTTC,CSVGGTGSGTRAYSYNEQFF
TRBV25-1,TRBJ1-2,.,once,TGTGCCAGCAGGCCGGCTATGGGAGGAGGGAATGGCTACACCTTC,CASRPAMGGGNGYTF
TRBV27,TRBJ2-7,.,.,TGTGCCAGCAGGTGGACGGACTCCTACGAGCAGTACTTC,CASRWTDSYEQYF
TRBV9,TRBJ2-1,.,.,TGTGCCAGCAGCCCGAATCTCGGGTTGAATGAGCAGTTCTTC,CASSPNLGLNEQFF
TRBV27,TRBJ2-2,TRBD1,.,TGTGCCTGCAGTTTTTCGACAGGGTTCACCGGGGAGCTGTTTTTT,CACSFSTGFTGELFF
TRBV6-5,TRBJ2-1,TRBD2,few,TGTGCCAGCAGACAACTAGCGGGAGAGTACAATGAGCAGTTCTTC,CASRQLAGEYNEQFF
TRBV6-6,TRBJ2-1,.,many,TGTGCCAGCAGTTCGCAGGGGAGTACGAATGAGCAGTTCTTC,CASSSQGSTNEQFF
TRBV28,TRBJ2-4,TRBD2,.,TGTGCCAGCAGACCAACCCTGGGACTAGCAGGTGAGAAGTTCTTC,CASRPTLGLAGEKFF
TRBV27,TRBJ1-1,.,.,TGTGCCAGCATTTTTCTTGGACATACAATTAACACTGAAGCTTTCTTT,CASIFLGHTINTEAFF
TRBV4-2,TRBJ2-1,.,few,TGTGCCAGCAGCCAAGCTTTTCTAGCGAACAATGAGCAGTTCTTC,CASSQAFLANNEQFF
TRBV29-1,TRBJ2-1,TRBD2,.,TGCAGCGTTGGAGGGACAGGTTCCGGGACTAGCGGGGCATTCTCCTACAATGAGCAGTTCTTC,CSVGGTGSGTSGAFSYNEQFF